This TCR beta chain was sequenced for a study of vaccination effects on CD4 cells after COVID-19. Following 10 days of culture, CD4+ T cells were isolated. The V end lost 7 bases, the J end lost 4 bases, and 26 bases lay between the germline ends. The CDR3 is made up of 19 amino acids. CDR1 is SEHNR and CDR2 is FQNEAQ in the germline V gene (reference sequence). A word on this clone: The antigen is not known.

Assay used: immunoSEQ multiplex PCR; TCRdb lists only in-frame clones, some missing. Of 40,000 to 55,000 clones detected, around 70% appear once; the ten largest clones hold approximately 9%. Sequencing was performed on CD4+ T cells from PBMCs cultured without peptide, taken before COVID-19 vaccination. The clonotype was recovered from a human donor who had a prior SARS-CoV-2 infection. The V call is TRBV7-9, the J call TRBJ2-6, with D perhaps being TRBD1 or TRBD2 (6 bases each). CDR3: CASTPRGVPRLSGANVLTF. CDR3 coding DNA: TGTGCCAGCACCCCAAGGGGGGTTCCTCGCTTATCCGGGGCCAACGTCCTGACTTTC.